Below, 22 T cell receptor beta chains from the same sample are listed, as sequenced in a study of CD8+ T cells in alopecia areata. The authors extracted RNA and reverse transcribed it into cDNA as the sequencing template. Assay: immunoSEQ multiplex PCR; the TCRdb copy retains only in-frame clones and omits some. Among about 180,000 clones, roughly 65% were seen once, and the ten largest hold 1.5% to 2%. The sample consisted of CD4+ T cells sorted from blood, taken at week 0. Receptors were obtained from a human donor with alopecia areata.

This sequence joins TRBV29-1 and TRBJ2-7; weak D call: TRBD2 (5 bases). The CDR3 is made up of 12 amino acids. CDR1 is SQVTM, CDR2 ANQGSEA, per germline. V was trimmed by 4 bases and J by 3 bases, leaving 10 bases between them. The CDR3 sequence: CSVVSGYYEQYF. The CDR3 region has the DNA TGCAGCGTTGTCTCGGGATACTACGAGCAGTACTTC.

The rearrangement links TRBV2 to TRBJ2-1; TRBD2 matches at 9 bases. Per the germline V gene, CDR1 is SNHLY and CDR2 is FYNNEI. The ends lost 7 bases at V and 1 base at J; junction bases unmatched: 5. This CDR3 has 15 amino acids. The CDR3 DNA reads as TGTGCCAGCACTGCGGGGGGGCCTTCCTACAATGAGCAGTTCTTC. Translation: CASTAGGPSYNEQFF.

CDR3 nucleotides: TGCAGCGTTGGAACCCTAACAGGGGGGTCTGAAGCTTTCTTT. It yields the protein CSVGTLTGGSEAFF. The chain couples TRBV29-1 to TRBJ1-1, with 8 bases that match TRBD1. The CDR3 has 14 amino acids. V was pared by 4 bases and J by 6 bases, with 10 bases of the junction left unmatched. CDR1 SQVTM and CDR2 ANQGSEA come from the germline V gene.

The table lists this clone with a count of one. The J gene is TRBJ1-1, the V gene TRBV29-1; D remains ambiguous. The V end lost 4 bases, the J end lost 1 base, and 10 bases lay between the germline ends. Germline CDR1 SQVTM, CDR2 ANQGSEA. This CDR3 is 13 amino acids long. CDR3 DNA sequence: TGCAGCGTTGGGAGAGTTCGGAACACTGAAGCTTTCTTT. It codes for CSVGRVRNTEAFF.

This sequence joins TRBV14 and TRBJ1-2; 7 nucleotides match TRBD1. From germline, CDR1 is SGHDN and CDR2 FVKESK. The CDR3 consists of 17 residues. V lost 0 bases, J lost 4 bases, and 11 bases stayed unmatched. CDR3: CASSQDYPRDSGYGYTF. The CDR3 DNA sequence: TGTGCCAGCAGCCAAGATTACCCGAGGGACAGCGGCTATGGCTACACCTTC.

V and J are TRBV29-1 and TRBJ2-2; TRBD2 matches at 10 bases. There are 15 residues in the CDR3. The V gene's germline CDR1 is SQVTM and CDR2 ANQGSEA. Trimming cost V 5 bases and J 2 bases; bases outside gene matches: 5. CDR3 loop: CSVLRLAGNTGELFF. As DNA, the CDR3 is TGCAGCGTTCTTCGACTAGCGGGTAACACCGGGGAGCTGTTTTTT.

The chain links TRBV29-1 to TRBJ1-2; no clear D. Per germline, CDR1 SQVTM and CDR2 ANQGSEA. CDR3 length: 12 amino acids. V lost 4 bases, J lost 3 bases, and 9 bases lay in between. Here the CDR3 DNA reads TGCAGCGTTGCGGAAAGTGACTATGGCTACACCTTC. Translation: CSVAESDYGYTF. The whole variable domain, filled in from reference TRBV29-1 and TRBJ1-2, reads SAVISQKPSRDICQRGTSLTIQCQVDSQVTMMFWYRQQPGQSLTLIATANQGSEATYESGFVIDKFPISRPNLTFSTLTVSNMSPEDSSIYLCSVAESDYGYTFGSGTRLTVV.

The rearrangement uses TRBV19 and TRBJ2-6, with no clear D. The CDR3 runs 14 residues. The V gene's germline CDR1 is LNHDA and CDR2 SQIVND (reference sequence). The V gene lost 6 bases and the J gene lost 0 bases, with 6 bases spanning the gap. The CDR3 sequence is CASSHNSGANVLTF. The DNA of the CDR3 is TGTGCCAGTAGCCACAACTCTGGGGCCAACGTCCTGACTTTC. Full variable domain (rest looked up from reference TRBV19 and TRBJ2-6): DGGITQSPKYLFRKEGQNVTLSCEQNLNHDAMYWYRQDPGQGLRLIYYSQIVNDFQKGDIAEGYSVSREKKESFPLTVTSAQKNPTAFYLCASSHNSGANVLTFGAGSRLTVL.

V and J are TRBV7-9 and TRBJ2-5; 9 bases match TRBD1. Trimming at V came to 5 bases and at J to 6 bases, leaving 4 bases not matched to a gene. The germline V gene has CDR1 SEHNR and CDR2 FQNEAQ (reference sequence). This CDR3 has 13 residues. The CDR3 DNA reads as TGTGCCAGCAGCCTGGGACAGGGAAAGACCCAGTACTTC. Its protein is CASSLGQGKTQYF.

V is TRBV6-5 and J is TRBJ1-4; tentatively, D is TRBD1 (5 bases). Germline V gives CDR1 MNHEY, CDR2 SVGAGI. The CDR3 is made up of 15 amino acids. The V and J ends lost 5 bases and 8 bases respectively, with 18 bases between them. The CDR3 DNA reads as TGTGCCAGCAGTACCTGGGTAGGGGAGTCGGAAAAACTGTTTTTT. Encoded protein: CASSTWVGESEKLFF.

This clone was detected only once. The rearrangement uses TRBV29-1 and TRBJ1-6, with 7 bases that match TRBD1. There are 13 residues in the CDR3. Looked up from germline, CDR1 is SQVTM and CDR2 is ANQGSEA. Germline trimming cut 7 bases from V and 8 bases from J; bases unmatched to any gene: 8. CDR3 loop: CSGKQGKDSPLHF. As DNA, the CDR3 is TGCAGCGGGAAACAGGGGAAGGATTCACCCCTCCACTTT.

The J gene is TRBJ1-1, the V gene TRBV25-1; 8 bases line up with TRBD1. V lost 2 bases, J lost 4 bases, and 6 bases stayed unmatched. Germline CDR1 is MGHDK and CDR2 is SYGVNS. The length of the CDR3 is 15 residues. This chain's CDR3 is CASSEQGARITEAFF. The CDR3 region has the DNA TGTGCCAGCAGTGAACAGGGGGCCAGAATCACTGAAGCTTTCTTT.

Details on this clone: The same CDR3 arises from other DNA sequences in this sample as well. This chain connects TRBV29-1 to TRBJ2-7; 7 bases line up with TRBD2. The CDR3 covers 12 residues. Germline V gene lookup returns CDR1 SQVTM and CDR2 ANQGSEA. V was clipped by 4 bases and J by 1 base; unmatched bases: 1. CDR3 region: CSVAGLSYEQYF. The CDR3 DNA reads as TGCAGCGTTGCGGGACTATCCTACGAGCAGTACTTC.

The chain recombines TRBV6-5 with TRBJ1-2, with TRBD1 matching 11 bases. This CDR3 has 14 residues. Trimming at V came to 7 bases and at J to 8 bases, leaving 9 bases not matched to a gene. Per the germline V gene, CDR1 is MNHEY and CDR2 is SVGAGI. In DNA, the CDR3 is TGTGCCAGCACCCGGACAGGGGGCGCGAAGGGCTACACCTTC. This codes for CASTRTGGAKGYTF.

The V and J genes are TRBV7-2 and TRBJ1-1; 10 nucleotides agree with TRBD1. Trimming cost V 5 bases and J 5 bases; bases outside gene matches: 8. The CDR3 extends over 15 amino acids. CDR1 is SGHTA, CDR2 FQGNSA, per germline. Here the CDR3 DNA reads TGTGCCAGCAGCCCGATGGGACAGGGGAGAACTGAAGCTTTCTTT. It specifies CASSPMGQGRTEAFF. The full variable domain, with the rest looked up from reference TRBV7-2 and TRBJ1-1, is GAGVSQSPSNKVTEKGKDVELRCDPISGHTALYWYRQSLGQGLEFLIYFQGNSAPDKSGLPSDRFSAERTGGSVSTLTIQRTQQEDSAVYLCASSPMGQGRTEAFFGQGTRLTVV.

This clone was counted between two and nine times. The V gene is TRBV25-1, the J gene TRBJ1-1, with a possible D match to TRBD1 (5 bases). The CDR3 length is 13 residues. Trimming left V 3 bases short and J 0 bases short, with 5 bases between. Germline V gene lookup returns CDR1 MGHDK and CDR2 SYGVNS. The CDR3 sequence: CASSEGVNTEAFF. The DNA of the CDR3 is TGTGCCAGCAGTGAGGGGGTGAACACTGAAGCTTTCTTT.

The chain links TRBV29-1 to TRBJ1-1; TRBD1 matches at 10 bases. V was pared by 7 bases and J by 3 bases, with 5 bases of the junction left unmatched. Germline lookup yields CDR1 SQVTM and CDR2 ANQGSEA. The CDR3 covers 13 residues. CDR3 loop: CSARGTGDTEAFF. DNA for the CDR3: TGCAGCGCTAGAGGGACAGGGGACACTGAAGCTTTCTTT.

The genes are TRBV18 and TRBJ2-7; D unclear. V lost 4 bases, J lost 0 bases, and 13 bases lay in between. This CDR3 has 15 amino acids. Germline lookup yields CDR1 KGHSH and CDR2 LQKENI. CDR3 in amino acids: CASSRVSGSSYEQYF. CDR3 nucleotide sequence: TGTGCCAGCTCACGTGTCTCAGGTTCCTCCTACGAGCAGTACTTC. Drawing the rest from reference TRBV18 and TRBJ2-7, the complete variable domain is NAGVMQNPRHLVRRRGQEARLRCSPMKGHSHVYWYRQLPEEGLKFMVYLQKENIIDESGMPKERFSAEFPKEGPSILRIQQVVRGDSAAYFCASSRVSGSSYEQYFGPGTRLTVT.

V gene TRBV6-1 combines with J gene TRBJ1-2; D is perhaps TRBD1 (5 bases). The CDR3 extends over 12 amino acids. Per the germline V gene, CDR1 is MNHNS and CDR2 is SASEGT. V gave up 4 bases and J gave up 4 bases, with 7 bases separating them. CDR3 in DNA: TGTGCCAGCAGTGTACAGGCCTATGGCTACACCTTC. Residues: CASSVQAYGYTF.

The V gene is TRBV19, the J gene TRBJ2-7; D possibly uses TRBD1 or TRBD2 (6 bases each). The CDR3 length is 10 residues. The germline V gene has CDR1 LNHDA and CDR2 SQIVND (reference sequence). The V gene lost 3 bases and the J gene lost 13 bases, with 10 bases spanning the gap. In DNA, the CDR3 is TGTGCCAGTAGTATGAGGGGGGTCTACTTC. Protein product: CASSMRGVYF. The variable domain in full, with the rest retrieved from reference TRBV19 and TRBJ2-7, is DGGITQSPKYLFRKEGQNVTLSCEQNLNHDAMYWYRQDPGQGLRLIYYSQIVNDFQKGDIAEGYSVSREKKESFPLTVTSAQKNPTAFYLCASSMRGVYFGPGTRLTVT.

This clone was counted a few times. The chain joins TRBV30 to TRBJ1-2, with D perhaps matching TRBD1 (5 bases). The V and J ends lost 1 base and 7 bases respectively, with 16 bases between them. This CDR3 has 14 amino acids. Germline V gene lookup returns CDR1 GTSNPN and CDR2 SVGIG (reference sequence). In nucleotides, the CDR3 is TGTGCCTGGAGTGGAACAGGCCGGGTAGGTGGCTACACCTTC. Translation: CAWSGTGRVGGYTF.

The CDR3 loop is CAIKTELGNYGYTF. CDR3 DNA sequence: TGTGCCATCAAAACGGAGTTAGGGAACTATGGCTACACCTTC. The genes are TRBV10-3 and TRBJ1-2; D not resolved. With 7 bases removed from V and 2 bases from J, the gap between germline ends came to 14 bases. Germline CDR1 ENHRY, CDR2 SYGVKD. The CDR3 runs 14 residues.